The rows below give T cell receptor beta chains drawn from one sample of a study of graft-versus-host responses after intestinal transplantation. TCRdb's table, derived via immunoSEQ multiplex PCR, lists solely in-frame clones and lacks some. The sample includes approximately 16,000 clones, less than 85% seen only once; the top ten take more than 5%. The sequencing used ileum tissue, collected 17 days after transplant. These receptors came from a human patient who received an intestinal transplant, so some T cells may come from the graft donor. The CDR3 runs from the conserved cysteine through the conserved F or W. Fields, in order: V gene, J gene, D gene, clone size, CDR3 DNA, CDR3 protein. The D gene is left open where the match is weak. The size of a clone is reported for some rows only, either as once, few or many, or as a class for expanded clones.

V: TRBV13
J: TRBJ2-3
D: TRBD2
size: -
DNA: TGTGCCAGCAGCTTAGTCCCAGCGGGAGGGCCGGTCGGAGATACGCAGTATTTT
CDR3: CASSLVPAGGPVGDTQYF

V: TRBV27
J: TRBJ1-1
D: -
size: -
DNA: TGTGCCAGCAGGGAGCTACAGGGCGCAACTGAAGCTTTCTTT
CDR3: CASRELQGATEAFF

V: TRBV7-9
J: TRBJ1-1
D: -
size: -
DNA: TGTGCCAGCAGCCCGATTACTACAGGGACGAACACTGAAGCTTTCTTT
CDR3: CASSPITTGTNTEAFF

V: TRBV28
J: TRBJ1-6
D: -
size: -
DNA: TGTGCCAGCAGCTTACCACATTTGCCCTATAATTCACCCCTCCACTTT
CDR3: CASSLPHLPYNSPLHF

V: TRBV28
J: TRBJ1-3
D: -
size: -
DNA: TGTGCCAGCAGTTTAGGGGGGACTGGAAACACCATATATTTT
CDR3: CASSLGGTGNTIYF

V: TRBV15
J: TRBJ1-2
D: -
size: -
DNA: TGTGCCACCAGCAGAGATACAGGACTCTATGGCTACACCTTC
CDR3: CATSRDTGLYGYTF

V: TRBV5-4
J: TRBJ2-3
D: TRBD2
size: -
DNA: TGTGCCAGCAGCGGAGCGGGGGGGCGGGCAGATACGCAGTATTTT
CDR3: CASSGAGGRADTQYF

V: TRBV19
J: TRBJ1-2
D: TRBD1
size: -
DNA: TGTGCCAGTAGTCCTCTCCGGGGGCAGGGGGTACTTCCCGAGGATGGCTACACCTTC
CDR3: CASSPLRGQGVLPEDGYTF

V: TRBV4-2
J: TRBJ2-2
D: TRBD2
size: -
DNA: TGTGCCAGCAGCCAAGAGGGACTAGCGGGAGTCAAGGGGGAGCTGTTTTTT
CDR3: CASSQEGLAGVKGELFF

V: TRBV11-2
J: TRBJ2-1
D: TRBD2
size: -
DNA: TGTGCCAGCAGCTTAGTGCGGGGGGGGGATGAGCAGTTCTTC
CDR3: CASSLVRGGDEQFF

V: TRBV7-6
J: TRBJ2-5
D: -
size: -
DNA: TGTGCCAGCAGCTTAGGGGGTGGGTTTGAGACCCAGTACTTC
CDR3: CASSLGGGFETQYF

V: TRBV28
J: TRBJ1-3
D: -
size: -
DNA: TGTGCCGCAGCAGTCGGGGGCTCTGGAAACACCATATATTTT
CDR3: CAAAVGGSGNTIYF

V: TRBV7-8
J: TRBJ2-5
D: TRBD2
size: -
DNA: TGTGCCAGCAGCTTATCTAGCGGGGGGGAGACCCAGTACTTC
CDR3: CASSLSSGGETQYF

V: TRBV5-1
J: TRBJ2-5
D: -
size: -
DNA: TGCGCCAGCAGCTTTTATGGTGTCGAGACCCAGTACTTC
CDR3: CASSFYGVETQYF

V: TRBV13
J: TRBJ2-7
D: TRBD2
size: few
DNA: TGTGCCAGCAGCTACGGGACTAGCGGGAGGGCCTACGAGCAGTACTTC
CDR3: CASSYGTSGRAYEQYF

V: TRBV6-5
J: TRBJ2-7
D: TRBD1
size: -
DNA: TGTGCCAGCCATAGACCGGGACAGGGACCCGACGAGCAGTACTTC
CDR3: CASHRPGQGPDEQYF